Presented here are 20 T cell receptor beta chains from one specimen sequenced in a study of spatial heterogeneity in lung cancer. Study-wide results and caveats: In tumors, expanded intratumoral alpha and beta TCR counts tracked mutation counts.

Their antigens are not known. The time point here: sample taken at primary tumor resection. TCRdb reanalysed the 5' RACE reads using MiXCR and keeps one entry per CDR3 protein. The table shows about 28,000 distinct CDR3 sequences, with roughly 7.4% occurring only once. Material: lung tumor tissue, obtained at surgery. These receptors all come from a male donor with early-stage non-small cell lung cancer.

This clonotype was seen only a few times. The chain is built from TRBV4-3 and TRBJ2-1, with 11 bases identical to TRBD2. Germline loops: CDR1 LGHNA, CDR2 YSLEER. V lost 0 bases and J lost 4; bases outside the gene matches: 8. The CDR3 is 18 amino acids. The CDR3 loop is CASSQDVASGGIYNEQFF. In nucleotides, the CDR3 is TGCGCCAGCAGCCAAGATGTGGCTAGCGGGGGGATATACAATGAGCAGTTCTTC.

This clonotype was observed a handful of times. This chain links TRBV20-1 with TRBJ2-5; D might be TRBD1 or TRBD2, each matching 5 bases. The CDR3 sequence is 14 residues long. The V and J ends lost 5 bases and 5 bases respectively, with 18 bases between them. Germline V gives CDR1 DFQATT, CDR2 SNEGSKA (reference sequence). CDR3 in DNA: TGCAGTGCTCTAGAGAGGGGTACAGATGAGACCCAGTACTTC. Its protein is CSALERGTDETQYF.

This clonotype showed up many times. CDR3 nucleotides: TGCGCCAGCAGCTTGCTTTCCGGGACAGGGAGCACCGGGGAGCTGTTTTTT. Translating gives CASSLLSGTGSTGELFF. The V call is TRBV5-1, the J call TRBJ2-2, with TRBD1 matching over 9 bases. V lost 1 base and J lost 4; bases outside the gene matches: 8. Germline assignment: CDR1 SGHRS and CDR2 YFSETQ. The CDR3 contains 17 residues.

This clonotype has ten or more counts. This chain joins TRBV4-3 and TRBJ1-4; TRBD1 agrees at 9 bases. CDR3 length equals 16 residues. The V and J ends lost 3 bases and 7 bases, in that order; junction bases with no gene match: 9. CDR1 is LGHNA and CDR2 is YSLEER in the germline V gene. Written as DNA, the CDR3 is TGCGCCAGCAGCCAGGGCTTGGGACAGGGAGCTGAAAAACTGTTTTTT. Its protein is CASSQGLGQGAEKLFF.

This clonotype was recorded at least ten times. CDR3 in amino acids: CASSFDRTRTGGELFF. The CDR3, as DNA: TGTGCCAGCAGCTTCGATCGGACCAGGACTGGCGGGGAGCTGTTTTTT. The rearrangement links TRBV7-8 to TRBJ2-2, with D perhaps matching TRBD2 (5 bases). The CDR3 covers 16 residues. V was clipped by 3 bases and J by 7 bases, with 18 bases between them. Per germline, CDR1 SGHVS and CDR2 FQNEAQ.

The V call is TRBV5-1, the J call TRBJ2-5, with D perhaps TRBD1 or TRBD2 (7 bases each). The length of the CDR3 is 15 residues. Germline loops: CDR1 SGHRS, CDR2 YFSETQ. Trimming stripped 3 bases from V and 5 bases from J, with 17 bases between. The CDR3 loop is CASSSQGGPRETQYF. The CDR3 DNA reads as TGCGCCAGCAGCTCTCAGGGGGGGCCACGGGAGACCCAGTACTTC.

By its share, this clonotype is large (0.1 to 1%). The chain recombines TRBV7-8 with TRBJ1-6; D is perhaps TRBD1 (5 bases). Trimming removed 5 bases at V and 7 bases at J, with 27 bases between. Germline CDR1 is SGHVS and CDR2 is FQNEAQ. The length of the CDR3 is 19 residues. The CDR3 DNA reads TGTGCCAGCAGCCCCGGCGATTGGGGCATCCACTCTCGAAATTCACCCCTCCACTTT. It specifies CASSPGDWGIHSRNSPLHF.

The CDR3 protein is CSVSDPWSSYEQYF. As DNA, the CDR3 is TGCAGCGTTTCTGACCCATGGAGCTCCTACGAGCAGTACTTC. V usage is TRBV29-1 and J usage is TRBJ2-7; no clear D. This CDR3 is 14 amino acids long. The V gene's germline CDR1 is SQVTM and CDR2 ANQGSEA. Deletions cut 5 bases from V and 0 bases from J, with 14 bases between.

This clonotype was seen at least ten times. This CDR3 reads CASSGGTFSSGNTIYF. Here the CDR3 DNA reads TGTGCCAGCAGCGGGGGGACTTTCAGCTCTGGAAACACCATATATTTT. The V gene is TRBV7-9, the J gene TRBJ1-3; a weak D match, TRBD1 (5 bases). CDR1 SEHNR and CDR2 FQNEAQ come from the germline V gene (reference sequence). Trimming shortened V by 5 bases and J by 0 bases, and 14 bases separated the two germline ends. This CDR3 is built from 16 residues.

Many counts were recorded for this clonotype. The V gene is TRBV7-2, the J gene TRBJ1-3; possibly TRBD1 for D (6 bases). Germline lookup yields CDR1 SGHTA and CDR2 FQGNSA. With 5 bases removed from V and 3 bases from J, the gap between germline ends came to 14 bases. This CDR3 has 15 residues. The CDR3 DNA reads as TGTGCCAGCAGCCAGGGGACTCCTCTTGGAAACACCATATATTTT. Its translation: CASSQGTPLGNTIYF.

This clonotype was seen a handful of times. This chain links TRBV5-1 with TRBJ2-2; D is uncertain. Germline assignment: CDR1 SGHRS and CDR2 YFSETQ. The CDR3 consists of 13 residues. V was trimmed by 3 bases and J by 1 base, leaving 4 bases between them. The CDR3 spells CASSYRNTGELFF. The CDR3 coding sequence is TGCGCCAGCAGCTACAGGAACACCGGGGAGCTGTTTTTT.

In its sample, this clonotype was seen many times. The rearrangement uses TRBV28 and TRBJ2-2; D unresolved. Deletions cut 4 bases from V and 1 base from J, with 10 bases between. The CDR3 sequence is 15 residues long. Germline CDR1 MDHEN, CDR2 SYDVKM. The DNA of the CDR3 is TGTGCCAGCAGTTCGGATGGCAGGAACACCGGGGAGCTGTTTTTT. It codes for CASSSDGRNTGELFF.

V gene TRBV9 combines with J gene TRBJ2-5, with 9 positions matching TRBD1. Germline CDR1 reads SGDLS; CDR2 reads YYNGEE. The CDR3 covers 16 residues. The ends lost 4 bases at V and 5 bases at J; junction bases unmatched: 12. CDR3 nucleotides: TGTGCCAGCAGCCCGAGGGGGACAGGGTCATTGGAGACCCAGTACTTC. Residues: CASSPRGTGSLETQYF. Together with reference TRBV9 and TRBJ2-5, the CDR3 gives the full variable domain: DSGVTQTPKHLITATGQRVTLRCSPRSGDLSVYWYQQSLDQGLQFLIQYYNGEERAKGNILERFSAQQFPDLHSELNLSSLELGDSALYFCASSPRGTGSLETQYFGPGTRLLVL.

The chain employs TRBV20-1 and TRBJ2-5; D is unclear. CDR3 length equals 12 residues. V lost 2 bases and J lost 2, with 6 bases in between. The germline CDR1 and CDR2 sequences are DFQATT and SNEGSKA (reference sequence). The DNA of the CDR3 is TGCAGTGCTAGATATGCACAAGAGACCCAGTACTTC. Its protein is CSARYAQETQYF.

J is TRBJ2-5 and V is TRBV29-1; TRBD2 matches 10 bases. Germline V gene sequence: CDR1 SQVTM, CDR2 ANQGSEA. The CDR3 spans 16 residues. The V segment lost 5 bases and the J segment 1 base; nucleotides outside the gene matches: 10. The CDR3 loop reads CSVQATGLAIQETQYF. The CDR3 DNA sequence: TGCAGCGTTCAGGCGACGGGACTAGCGATCCAAGAGACCCAGTACTTC.

Ten or more counts support this clonotype. J is TRBJ1-2 and V is TRBV18, with D possibly TRBD1 on 5 matching bases. Between the trimmed V and J ends, which lost 2 bases and 6 bases, there was a span of 7 bases. Germline V gene lookup returns CDR1 KGHSH and CDR2 LQKENI. The CDR3 is 12 residues long. The CDR3 loop reads CASSPGGNGYTF. CDR3 nucleotides: TGTGCCAGCTCACCAGGGGGGAATGGCTACACCTTC.

This clonotype was counted only a few times. The CDR3 here is CASSYLTALNTEAFF. DNA of the CDR3: TGTGCCAGCAGCTACTTGACAGCCTTGAACACTGAAGCTTTCTTT. The chain employs TRBV7-2 and TRBJ1-1, with a weak D call TRBD1 (5 bases). The ends were cut back, 4 bases at V and 0 bases at J, with 12 bases in the middle. The germline gives CDR1 SGHTA, CDR2 FQGNSA. This CDR3 comprises 15 residues.

This chain links TRBV10-2 with TRBJ2-3; the D is unclear. CDR1 is WSHSY, CDR2 SAAADI, per germline. CDR3 length: 10 amino acids. The germline V and J ends were trimmed by 8 bases and 6 bases, with 6 bases remaining between them. The CDR3 bases are TGCGCCAGCTTCTGGGATACGCAGTATTTT. Amino acid sequence: CASFWDTQYF.

This clonotype was detected only a few times. The chain is built from TRBV20-1 and TRBJ2-5; 9 nucleotides align to TRBD1. Germline CDR1 and CDR2: DFQATT and SNEGSKA (reference sequence). The CDR3 loop spans 15 amino acids. Unmatched junction bases numbered 12, after V lost 6 bases and J lost 4 bases. The CDR3 reads CSARPRDRARETQYF. CDR3 nucleotides: TGCAGTGCGAGACCCCGGGACAGGGCTAGAGAGACCCAGTACTTC.

This clonotype was seen a handful of times. The chain combines TRBV2 with TRBJ2-7; D is uncertain. This CDR3 has 12 residues. Trimming left V 8 bases short and J 0 bases short, with 8 bases between. The germline gives CDR1 SNHLY, CDR2 FYNNEI. The CDR3 spells CASEMLSYEQYF. DNA for the CDR3: TGTGCCAGCGAGATGCTCTCCTACGAGCAGTACTTC.